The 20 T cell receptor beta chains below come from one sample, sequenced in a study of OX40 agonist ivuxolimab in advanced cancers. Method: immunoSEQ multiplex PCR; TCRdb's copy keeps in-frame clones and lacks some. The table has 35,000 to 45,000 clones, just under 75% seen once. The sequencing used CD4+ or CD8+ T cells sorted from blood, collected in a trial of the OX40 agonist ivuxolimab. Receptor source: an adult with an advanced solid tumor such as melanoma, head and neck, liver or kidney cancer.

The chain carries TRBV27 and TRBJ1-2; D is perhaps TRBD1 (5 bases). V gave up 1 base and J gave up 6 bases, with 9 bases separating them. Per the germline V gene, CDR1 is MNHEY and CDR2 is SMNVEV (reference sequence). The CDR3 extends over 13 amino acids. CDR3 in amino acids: CASSLLGGDGYTF. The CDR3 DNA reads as TGTGCCAGCAGTTTATTAGGAGGGGATGGCTACACCTTC.

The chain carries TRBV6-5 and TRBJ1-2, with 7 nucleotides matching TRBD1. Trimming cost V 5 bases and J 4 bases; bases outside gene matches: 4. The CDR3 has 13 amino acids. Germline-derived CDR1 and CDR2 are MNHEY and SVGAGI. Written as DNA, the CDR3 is TGTGCCAGCAGTACTGGGACAGTCTATGGCTACACCTTC. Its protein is CASSTGTVYGYTF.

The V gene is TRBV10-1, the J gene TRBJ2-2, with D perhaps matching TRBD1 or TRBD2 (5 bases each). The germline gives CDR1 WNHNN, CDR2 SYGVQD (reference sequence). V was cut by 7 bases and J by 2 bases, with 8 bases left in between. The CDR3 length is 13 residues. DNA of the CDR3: TGCGCCAGCATGAGGGGTAACACCGGGGAGCTGTTTTTT. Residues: CASMRGNTGELFF.

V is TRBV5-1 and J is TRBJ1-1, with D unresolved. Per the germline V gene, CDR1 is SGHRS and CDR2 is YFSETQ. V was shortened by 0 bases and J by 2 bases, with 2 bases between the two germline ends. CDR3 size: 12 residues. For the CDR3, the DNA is TGCGCCAGCAGCTTGGCTAACACTGAAGCTTTCTTT. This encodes CASSLANTEAFF. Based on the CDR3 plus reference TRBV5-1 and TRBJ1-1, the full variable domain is KAGVTQTPRYLIKTRGQQVTLSCSPISGHRSVSWYQQTPGQGLQFLFEYFSETQRNKGNFPGRFSGRQFSNSRSEMNVSTLELGDSALYLCASSLANTEAFFGQGTRLTVV.

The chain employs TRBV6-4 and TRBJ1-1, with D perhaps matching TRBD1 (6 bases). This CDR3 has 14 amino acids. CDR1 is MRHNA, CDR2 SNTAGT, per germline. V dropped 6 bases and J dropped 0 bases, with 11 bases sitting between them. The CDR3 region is CASRQGRLNTEAFF. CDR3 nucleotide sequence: TGTGCCAGCAGGCAGGGGCGGTTGAACACTGAAGCTTTCTTT.

The CDR3 DNA reads as TGTGCCAGCAGCCTGACTAGCGGGGGCACCTACAATGAGCAGTTCTTC. Its protein product is CASSLTSGGTYNEQFF. J is TRBJ2-1 and V is TRBV7-9; TRBD2 aligns across 12 bases. The CDR3 totals 16 residues. The ends lost 5 bases at V and 2 bases at J; junction bases unmatched: 4. The germline V gene has CDR1 SEHNR and CDR2 FQNEAQ (reference sequence).

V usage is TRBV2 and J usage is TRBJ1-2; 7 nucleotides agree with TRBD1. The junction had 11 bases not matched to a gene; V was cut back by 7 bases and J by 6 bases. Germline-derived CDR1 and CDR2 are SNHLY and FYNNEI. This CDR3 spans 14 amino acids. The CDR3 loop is CASIGTAPRDGYTF. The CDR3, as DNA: TGTGCCAGCATTGGGACAGCCCCCCGAGATGGCTACACCTTC.

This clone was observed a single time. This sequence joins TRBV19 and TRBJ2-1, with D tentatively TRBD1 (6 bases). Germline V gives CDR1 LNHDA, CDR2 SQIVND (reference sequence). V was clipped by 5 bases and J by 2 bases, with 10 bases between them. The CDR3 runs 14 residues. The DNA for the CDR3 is TGTGCCAGTAGTTTAGGGGGAACCTACAATGAGCAGTTCTTC. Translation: CASSLGGTYNEQFF.

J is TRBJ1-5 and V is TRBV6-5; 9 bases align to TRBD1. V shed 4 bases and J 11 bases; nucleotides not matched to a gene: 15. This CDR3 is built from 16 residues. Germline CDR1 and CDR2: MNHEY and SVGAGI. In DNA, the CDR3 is TGTGCCAGCAGTTCGGACCGGGACAGGGTAGTATCAGCCCAGCATTTT. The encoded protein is CASSSDRDRVVSAQHF.

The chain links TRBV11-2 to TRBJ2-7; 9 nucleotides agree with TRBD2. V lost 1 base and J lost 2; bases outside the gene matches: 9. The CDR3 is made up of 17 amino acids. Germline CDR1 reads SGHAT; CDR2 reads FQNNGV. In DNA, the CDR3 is TGTGCCAGCAGCTTAGGGTCCTCTAGCGGGGTCCCCTACGAGCAGTACTTC. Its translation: CASSLGSSSGVPYEQYF. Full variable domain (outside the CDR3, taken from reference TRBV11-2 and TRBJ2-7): EAGVAQSPRYKIIEKRQSVAFWCNPISGHATLYWYQQILGQGPKLLIQFQNNGVVDDSQLPKDRFSAERLKGVDSTLKIQPAKLEDSAVYLCASSLGSSSGVPYEQYFGPGTRLTVT.

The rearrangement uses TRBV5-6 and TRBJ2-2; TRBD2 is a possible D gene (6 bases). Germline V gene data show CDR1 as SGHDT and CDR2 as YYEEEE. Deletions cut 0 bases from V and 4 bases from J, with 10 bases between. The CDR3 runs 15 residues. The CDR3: CASSLGGLTTGELFF. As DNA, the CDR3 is TGTGCCAGCAGCTTGGGGGGACTCACCACCGGGGAGCTGTTTTTT.

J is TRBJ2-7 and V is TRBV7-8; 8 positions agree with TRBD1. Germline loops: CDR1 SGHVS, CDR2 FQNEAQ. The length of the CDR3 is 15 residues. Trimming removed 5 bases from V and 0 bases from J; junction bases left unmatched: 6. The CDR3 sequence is CASSVGQGSSYEQYF. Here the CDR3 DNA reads TGTGCCAGCAGCGTAGGACAGGGAAGCTCCTACGAGCAGTACTTC.

CDR3 nucleotides: TGTGCCAGCTCAACATCACCGGGACTAGCAGTATCTATTCAGTACTTC. Its translation: CASSTSPGLAVSIQYF. The rearrangement uses TRBV18 and TRBJ2-4; 9 bases are shared with TRBD2. CDR1 KGHSH and CDR2 LQKENI come from the germline V gene. The CDR3 is 16 residues long. The J segment lost 10 bases and the V segment lost 5 bases, leaving 15 bases of the junction unmatched.

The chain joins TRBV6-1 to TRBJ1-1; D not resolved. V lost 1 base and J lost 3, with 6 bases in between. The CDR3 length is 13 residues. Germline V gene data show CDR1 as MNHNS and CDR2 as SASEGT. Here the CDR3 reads CASSEVRDTEAFF. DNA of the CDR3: TGTGCCAGCAGTGAAGTACGGGACACTGAAGCTTTCTTT.

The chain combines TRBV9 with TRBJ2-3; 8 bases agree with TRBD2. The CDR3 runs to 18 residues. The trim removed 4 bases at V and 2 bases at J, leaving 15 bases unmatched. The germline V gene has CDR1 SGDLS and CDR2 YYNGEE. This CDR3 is CASSHPRADSGNTDTQYF. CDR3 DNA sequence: TGTGCCAGCAGCCACCCCCGAGCCGATAGCGGGAACACAGATACGCAGTATTTT.

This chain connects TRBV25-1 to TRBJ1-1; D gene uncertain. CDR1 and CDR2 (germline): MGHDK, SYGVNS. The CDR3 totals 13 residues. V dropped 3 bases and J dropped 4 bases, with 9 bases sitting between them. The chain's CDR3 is CASSEAGFTEAFF. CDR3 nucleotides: TGTGCCAGCAGTGAGGCGGGATTCACTGAAGCTTTCTTT. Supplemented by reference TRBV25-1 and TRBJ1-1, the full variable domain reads EADIYQTPRYLVIGTGKKITLECSQTMGHDKMYWYQQDPGMELHLIHYSYGVNSTEKGDLSSESTVSRIRTEHFPLTLESARPSHTSQYLCASSEAGFTEAFFGQGTRLTVV.

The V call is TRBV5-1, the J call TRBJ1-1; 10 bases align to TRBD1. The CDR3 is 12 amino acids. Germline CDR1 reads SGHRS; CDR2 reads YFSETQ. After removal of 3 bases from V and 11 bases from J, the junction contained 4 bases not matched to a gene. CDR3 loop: CASSSDRGAAFF. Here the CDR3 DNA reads TGCGCCAGCAGCTCGGACAGGGGGGCGGCTTTCTTT.

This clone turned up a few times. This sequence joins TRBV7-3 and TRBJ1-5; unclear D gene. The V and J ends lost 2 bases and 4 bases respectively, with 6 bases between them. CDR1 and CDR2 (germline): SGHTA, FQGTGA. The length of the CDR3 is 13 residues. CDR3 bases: TGTGCCAGCAGCTTAGGGCCTAATCAGCCCCAGCATTTT. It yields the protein CASSLGPNQPQHF.

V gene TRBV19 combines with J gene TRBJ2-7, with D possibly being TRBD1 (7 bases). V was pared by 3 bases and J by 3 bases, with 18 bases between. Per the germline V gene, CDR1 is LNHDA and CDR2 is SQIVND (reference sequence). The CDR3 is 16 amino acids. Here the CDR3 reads CASSMWGDSSFYEQYF. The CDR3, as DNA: TGTGCCAGTAGTATGTGGGGGGACAGCAGCTTCTACGAGCAGTACTTC.

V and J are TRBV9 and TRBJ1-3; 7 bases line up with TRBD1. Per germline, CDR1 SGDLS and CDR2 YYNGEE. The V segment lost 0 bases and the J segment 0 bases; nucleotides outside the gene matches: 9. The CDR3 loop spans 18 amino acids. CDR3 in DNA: TGTGCCAGCAGCGTAGGGCCGGGACAGCTACTCTCTGGAAACACCATATATTTT. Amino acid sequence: CASSVGPGQLLSGNTIYF.